This TCR beta chain was obtained from a study of shared clonotypes between healthy human individuals. General study points: With few donors, the genetic and exposure-history diversity represented was limited.

This CDR3 spans 17 amino acids. Germline V CDR1 and CDR2: SGDLS, YYNGEE. The germline V and J ends were trimmed by 3 bases and 3 bases, with 18 bases remaining between them. This clone was found a few times. The antigen is unknown. Using immunoSEQ multiplex PCR, the repertoire was profiled, and TCRdb retains in-frame clones only, with some absent. Of about 100,000 clones in the sample, around 68% were seen once. V is TRBV9 and J is TRBJ1-4, with D possibly matching TRBD1 (6 bases). The receptor's source is a woman in her 30s in good health. Source material: memory CD8+ T cells sorted from blood. The subset denotes: CD45RO+ cells pooled with CCR7-negative TemRA cells. The CDR3 reads CASSGGGGGRPNEKLFF. In DNA, the CDR3 is TGTGCCAGCAGCGGGGGAGGTGGGGGCCGCCCTAATGAAAAACTGTTTTTT.